This TCR beta chain was recovered during a study of siplizumab effects on memory and regulatory T cells. General study points: Naive T cells looked more diverse than memory cells and looked like major alloresponse contributors. Naive-or-memory phenotypes were unassignable for roughly 75-95% of proliferating CD4+ or CD8+ clones.

Assayed TCR templates numbered 80,000 to 100,000 for each sample. The protocol was immunoSEQ multiplex PCR, while the TCRdb copy is restricted to in-frame clones and leaves out a portion. Among 100,000 or so clones listed, about 95% were seen once. The CDR3 consists of 15 residues. Trimming took 5 bases from V and 4 from J; bases not matched to a gene: 7. From germline, CDR1 is MDHEN and CDR2 SYDVKM. Concerning this clone: Its target is unknown.

The sequencing input was non-Treg CD4+ T cells sorted from blood. The receptor was isolated from a human donor in good health. The chain uses TRBV28 and TRBJ1-4; 7 bases are a match to TRBD1. The CDR3 DNA sequence: TGTGCCAGCAGTCCGACAGGGCGAGGTAATGAAAAACTGTTTTTT. Its translation is CASSPTGRGNEKLFF.